This TCR beta chain was observed in a study of shared clonotypes between healthy human individuals (dated by TCRdb to 2019 to 2021). Context from the whole study: The cohort comprised a couple of women and a few men aged 18 to 49 years. Different laboratories and diverse techniques were used to prepare libraries and sequence TCR repertoires, to increase sequencing depth and limit assay-specific biases. To estimate repertoire size and how much clonotypes are shared between individuals, the study performed deep sequencing of blood TCR repertoires from a handful of healthy adults. For each donor, CD4 naive and CD4 memory were each given three plates, CD8 naive was given two plates, and CD8 memory was given one plate. Leukapheresis yielded between about 0.94 and 9 billion PBMCs per donor.

Study-wide findings and limitations: Because the study included a small number of donors, the genetic and exposure-history diversity represented was limited. Naive subsets generally had larger estimated clonotype richness than memory subsets. Even with the large sequencing depth, rarefaction of the sorted-subset datasets indicated that sequencing was incomplete. Compared with non-shared clonotypes, the clonotypes found in all four sorted-subset donors had higher generation probabilities. Based on pairwise subsampling, the degree of clonotype sharing among donors was expected to be affected by sequencing depth. Only blood was sampled, and tissue TCR repertoires likely differ from those in blood. Sharing across a few donors was observed for around 5% of naive CD4, 3% to 3.5% of naive CD8, over 2% of memory CD4, and roughly 0.4% of memory CD8 clonotypes.

TCR CDR3 regions were amplified from genomic DNA by multiplex PCR using the deep immunoSEQ assay. Genomic DNA extracted from each cell subset was distributed evenly over all wells of several immunoSEQ 96-well plates, and each plate served as one replicate. Each replicate PCR for sorted subsets received 200 ng genomic DNA, equal to tens of thousands of T cell genomes. Purified libraries were measured with a Qubit 3.0 fluorometer, size-checked on a Bioanalyzer 2100, and measured again with the KAPA Library Quantification kit. A separate single-read 150-cycle Illumina NextSeq 550 flow cell was used to sequence each immunoSEQ 96-well plate. The original methods were these. Because the immunoSEQ output included only junctional sequences and no quality scores, the filtering could not be the same as the filtering used for full-length reads. Sequences were annotated with PyIR, a Python wrapper for IgBLAST v1.9, and V/J genes and CDR3 were assigned using IMGT germline references. Reads with weak V/J assignments (E-value above 1e-6), missing CDR3, stop codons, out-of-frame junctions, or ambiguous translated residues were removed. V3J clonotypes were defined as sequences sharing an identical inferred V gene, J gene, and CDR3 amino acid sequence. Percentage overlap between repertoires was calculated by dividing the number of shared unique clonotypes by the size of the smaller repertoire. Three approaches were used to assess repertoire richness: RTK rarefaction, the Chao1 estimator, and Recon v2.1 estimates of unobserved clonotypes. Generation probabilities were computed with OLGA for all TCRbeta clonotypes obtained by the gDNA method from a few donors. The table was pulled from immuneACCESS by TCRdb, which kept in-frame rearrangements only. Such tables lose some clones; where checked, under half of the loss comes from unresolved V genes, and the rest has no known cause. That table supplies the V and J calls and clone size; D and trimming were determined from the DNA. The sample yields some 800,000 clones; almost 95% were counted once. Of the sample, nearly 25% is held by the ten largest clones.

V is clipped by 8 bases and J by 3 bases, and the sequence between their germline boundaries is 20 bases long. The CDR3 sequence holds 15 residues, the cysteine and phenylalanine included. Of all the DNA, just the CDR3 is kept, 45 bases in frame from base 1. From the germline V gene, CDR1 is SGHAT and CDR2 is FQNNGV. CD8 naive samples were CD45RO-negative cells positively selected for CCR7, giving a CD45RA+CCR7+ population that excluded TemRA cells. Donors were healthy HIV-negative adults with no recently reported acute infections or vaccinations. Every donor was a Caucasian adult living in Nashville, Tennessee, USA. After blood collection by leukapheresis, PBMCs were isolated using Ficoll-Histopaque density gradient centrifugation and then cryopreserved in the vapor phase of liquid nitrogen. Purity and quantity of every magnetically sorted T cell population were checked by analytical flow cytometry. Each sorted fraction had its genomic DNA isolated and then quantified by UV absorbance on a Nanodrop 2000c.

Turning to this clone: The target of this receptor is not known. Per-base quality was not reported, and no clone a single base away is much larger than it.

Sequencing was done on a sample of naive CD8+ T cells sorted from blood. The cell subset or site label here, explained by the study, means: CD45RA+CCR7+. The TCR was taken from a young man in good health. The chain is assembled from TRBV11-2 and TRBJ2-7; tentative D gene TRBD1, with 8 bases matching. The CDR3: CASRPYRGTNYEQYF. DNA sequence: TGTGCCAGCCGCCCTTACAGGGGGACTAACTACGAGCAGTACTTC.